The subject of this entry is one T cell receptor (beta chain). This record comes from a study of blood T cell repertoires in COVID-19. Across the whole study: Nucleic acid was either cDNA or gDNA, and it came from T cells, B-cell-depleted T cells, or PBMCs.

Germline values: CDR1 SGHNT, CDR2 YYREEE (reference sequence). The junction had 4 bases not matched to a gene; V was cut back by 4 bases and J by 4 bases. The CDR3 runs to 13 residues. Original processing notes: Nucleated cell counts were estimated from reference gene primer amplification. The assay was immunoSEQ multiplex PCR, and TCRdb's table has in-frame clones only and misses some. The V and J calls and clone size come from that table; D and trimming were worked out from the DNA. The sample has 130,000 or so clones, 88% seen once. What was sequenced was peripheral blood. The V and J genes are TRBV5-4 and TRBJ1-2; 7 bases are shared with TRBD1. This sequence was found in a woman aged 60-75 years with acute or convalescent COVID-19. In nucleotides, the CDR3 is TGTGCCAGCAGCCCGGGACAGTCCTATGGCTACACCTTC. As protein: CASSPGQSYGYTF.